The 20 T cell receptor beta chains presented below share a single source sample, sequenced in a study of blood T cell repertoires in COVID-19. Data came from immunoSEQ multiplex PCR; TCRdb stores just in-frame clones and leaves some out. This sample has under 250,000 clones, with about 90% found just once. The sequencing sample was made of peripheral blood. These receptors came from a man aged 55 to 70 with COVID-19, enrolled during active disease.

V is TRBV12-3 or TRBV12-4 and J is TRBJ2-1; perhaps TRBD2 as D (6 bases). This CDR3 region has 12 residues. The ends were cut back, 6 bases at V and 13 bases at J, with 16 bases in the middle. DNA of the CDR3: TGTGCCAGCAGGCTTCCTGGGGGGAGCCAGTTCTTC. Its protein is CASRLPGGSQFF.

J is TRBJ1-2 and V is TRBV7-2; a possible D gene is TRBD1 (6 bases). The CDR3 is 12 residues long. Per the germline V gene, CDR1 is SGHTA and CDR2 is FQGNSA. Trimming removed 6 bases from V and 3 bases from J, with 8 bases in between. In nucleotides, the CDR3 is TGTGCCAGCAGAGACAGGCACTATGGCTACACCTTC. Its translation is CASRDRHYGYTF.

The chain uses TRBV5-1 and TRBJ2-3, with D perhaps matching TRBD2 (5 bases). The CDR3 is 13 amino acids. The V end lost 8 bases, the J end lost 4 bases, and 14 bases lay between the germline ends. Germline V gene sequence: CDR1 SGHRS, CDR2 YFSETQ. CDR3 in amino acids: CASAPGNPDTQYF. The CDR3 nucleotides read TGCGCCAGTGCCCCCGGGAACCCAGATACGCAGTATTTT. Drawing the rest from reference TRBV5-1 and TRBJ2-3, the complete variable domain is KAGVTQTPRYLIKTRGQQVTLSCSPISGHRSVSWYQQTPGQGLQFLFEYFSETQRNKGNFPGRFSGRQFSNSRSEMNVSTLELGDSALYLCASAPGNPDTQYFGPGTRLTVL.

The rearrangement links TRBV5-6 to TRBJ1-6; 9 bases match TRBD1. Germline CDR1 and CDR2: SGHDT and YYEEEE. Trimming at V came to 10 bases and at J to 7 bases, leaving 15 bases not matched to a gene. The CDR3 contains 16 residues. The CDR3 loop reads CAPLGVQGAPNSPLHF. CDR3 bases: TGTGCCCCTCTTGGGGTACAGGGGGCCCCCAATTCACCCCTCCACTTT.

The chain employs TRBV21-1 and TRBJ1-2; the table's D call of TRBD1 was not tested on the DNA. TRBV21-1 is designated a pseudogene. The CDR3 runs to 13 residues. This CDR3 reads CASSNAGGYGYTF. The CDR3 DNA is TGTGCCAGCAGCAACGCAGGGGGCTATGGCTACACCTTC.

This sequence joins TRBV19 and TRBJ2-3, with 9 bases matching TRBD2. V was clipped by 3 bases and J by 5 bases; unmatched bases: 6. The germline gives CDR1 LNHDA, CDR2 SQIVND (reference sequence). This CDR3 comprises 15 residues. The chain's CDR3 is CASSIGGGVEDTQYF. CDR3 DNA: TGTGCCAGTAGTATCGGCGGGGGGGTTGAAGATACGCAGTATTTT.

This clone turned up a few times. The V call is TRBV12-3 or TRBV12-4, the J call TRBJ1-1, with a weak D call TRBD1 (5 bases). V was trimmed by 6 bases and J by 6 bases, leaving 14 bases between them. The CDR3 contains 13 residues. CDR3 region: CASSLGGFAEAFF. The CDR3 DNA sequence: TGTGCCAGCAGCCTGGGGGGTTTCGCTGAAGCTTTCTTT.

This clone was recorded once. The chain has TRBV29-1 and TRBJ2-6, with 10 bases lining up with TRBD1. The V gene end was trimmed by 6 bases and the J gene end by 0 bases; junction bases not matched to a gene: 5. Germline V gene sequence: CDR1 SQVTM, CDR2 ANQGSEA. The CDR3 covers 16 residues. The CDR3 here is CSVKTGGNSGANVLTF. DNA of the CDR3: TGCAGCGTGAAGACAGGGGGCAACTCTGGGGCCAACGTCCTGACTTTC.

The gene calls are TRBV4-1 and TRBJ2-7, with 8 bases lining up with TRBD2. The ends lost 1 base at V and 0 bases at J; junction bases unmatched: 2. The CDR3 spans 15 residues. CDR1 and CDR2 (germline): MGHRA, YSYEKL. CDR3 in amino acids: CASSQGGGISYEQYF. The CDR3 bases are TGCGCCAGCAGCCAAGGCGGGGGGATCTCCTACGAGCAGTACTTC.

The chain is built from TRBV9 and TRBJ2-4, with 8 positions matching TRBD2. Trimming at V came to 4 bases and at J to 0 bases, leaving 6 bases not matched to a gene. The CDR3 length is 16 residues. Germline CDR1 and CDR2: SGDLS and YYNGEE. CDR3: CASSPREGEAKNIQYF. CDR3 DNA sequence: TGTGCCAGCAGCCCCCGGGAGGGGGAAGCCAAAAACATTCAGTACTTC.

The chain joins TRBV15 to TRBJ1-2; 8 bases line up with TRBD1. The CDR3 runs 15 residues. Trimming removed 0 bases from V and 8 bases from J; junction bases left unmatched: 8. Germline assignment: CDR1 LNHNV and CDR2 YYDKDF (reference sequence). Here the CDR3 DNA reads TGTGCCACCAGCAGAGATGTGGACAGGGTCCACGGCTACACCTTC. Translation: CATSRDVDRVHGYTF.

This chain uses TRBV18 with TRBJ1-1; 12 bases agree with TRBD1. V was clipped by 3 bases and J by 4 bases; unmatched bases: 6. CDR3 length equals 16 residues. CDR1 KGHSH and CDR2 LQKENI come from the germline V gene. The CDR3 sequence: CASSPGTGGAGTEAFF. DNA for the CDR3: TGTGCCAGCTCACCTGGGACAGGGGGCGCCGGCACTGAAGCTTTCTTT.

The CDR3 loop reads CASTDGGFSYNEQFF. Written as DNA, the CDR3 is TGTGCCAGCACCGACGGCGGCTTCTCCTACAATGAGCAGTTCTTC. This rearrangement joins TRBV2 to TRBJ2-1, with unresolved D. V was pared by 7 bases and J by 0 bases, with 13 bases between. Germline V lookup: CDR1 SNHLY, CDR2 FYNNEI. The CDR3 loop spans 15 amino acids.

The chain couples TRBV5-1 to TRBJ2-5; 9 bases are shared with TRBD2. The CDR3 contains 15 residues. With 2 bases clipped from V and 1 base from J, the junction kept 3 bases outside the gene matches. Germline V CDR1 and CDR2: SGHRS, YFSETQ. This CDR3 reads CASSFGGGGQETQYF. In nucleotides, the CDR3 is TGCGCCAGCAGCTTCGGCGGGGGGGGCCAAGAGACCCAGTACTTC.

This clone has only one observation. CDR3 DNA sequence: TGTGCCAGTAGTAGACAGGGGTTGGGCTACACCTTC. Translating gives CASSRQGLGYTF. The chain is built from TRBV19 and TRBJ1-2; 8 bases are shared with TRBD1. Germline loops: CDR1 LNHDA, CDR2 SQIVND (reference sequence). The CDR3 runs 12 residues. The trim removed 4 bases at V and 8 bases at J, leaving 3 bases unmatched.

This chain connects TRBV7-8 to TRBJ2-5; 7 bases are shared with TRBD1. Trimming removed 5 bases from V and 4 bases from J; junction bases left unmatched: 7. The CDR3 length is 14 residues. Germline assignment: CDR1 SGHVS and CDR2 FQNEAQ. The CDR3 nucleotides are TGTGCCAGCAGCCCAAGGGGGCATGGAGAGACCCAGTACTTC. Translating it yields CASSPRGHGETQYF.

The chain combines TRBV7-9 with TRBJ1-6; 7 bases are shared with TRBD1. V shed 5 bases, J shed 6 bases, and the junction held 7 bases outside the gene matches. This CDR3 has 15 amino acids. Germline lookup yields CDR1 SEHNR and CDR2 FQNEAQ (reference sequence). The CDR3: CASSPNQGGNSPLHF. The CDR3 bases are TGTGCCAGCAGCCCTAACCAGGGGGGTAATTCACCCCTCCACTTT.

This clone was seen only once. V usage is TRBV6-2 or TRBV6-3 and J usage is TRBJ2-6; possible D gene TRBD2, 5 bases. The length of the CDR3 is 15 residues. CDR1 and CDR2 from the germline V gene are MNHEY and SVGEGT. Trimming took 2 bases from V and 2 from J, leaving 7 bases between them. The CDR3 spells CASSYEGTGANVLTF. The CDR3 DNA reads TGTGCCAGCAGTTACGAGGGTACTGGGGCCAACGTCCTGACTTTC.

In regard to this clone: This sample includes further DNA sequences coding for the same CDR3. CDR3 region: CASSLGANYGYTF. CDR3 DNA: TGTGCCAGCAGTCTCGGGGCTAACTATGGCTACACCTTC. The gene calls are TRBV27 and TRBJ1-2; D is unresolved. This CDR3 region has 13 residues. CDR1 MNHEY and CDR2 SMNVEV come from the germline V gene (reference sequence). V lost 5 bases and J 0 bases, leaving 7 bases between the germline ends.

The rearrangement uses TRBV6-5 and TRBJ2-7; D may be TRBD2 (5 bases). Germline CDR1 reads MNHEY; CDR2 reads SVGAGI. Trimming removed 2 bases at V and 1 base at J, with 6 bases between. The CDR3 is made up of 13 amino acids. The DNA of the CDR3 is TGTGCCAGCAGTTACCGGGGATCCTACGAGCAGTACTTC. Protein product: CASSYRGSYEQYF.